The 17 T cell receptor beta chains below come from one sample, sequenced in a study of tumor-infiltrating lymphocytes in oesophageal squamous cell carcinoma. Each CDR3 protein gets one entry after TCRdb re-called the PCR reads with MiXCR. The profile covers about 21,000 distinct CDR3 sequences, with about two fifths appearing a single time and 37% taken by the ten largest. Sequencing used esophageal tumor tissue. The receptor set was obtained from a male donor with esophageal squamous cell carcinoma.

By share of the sample, this clonotype is medium-sized. V gene TRBV7-3 combines with J gene TRBJ2-2, with 9 bases lining up with TRBD1. Germline loops: CDR1 SGHTA, CDR2 FQGTGA. This CDR3 is 15 amino acids long. Losses at the gene ends were 3 bases for V and 4 bases for J; bases not matched to a gene: 3. In nucleotides, the CDR3 is TGTGCCAGCAGCTTTTTACAGGGGGCCACCGGGGAGCTGTTTTTT. Translated, it gives CASSFLQGATGELFF.

The V call is TRBV6-1, the J call TRBJ2-3; D possibly corresponds to TRBD2 (5 bases). The CDR3 spans 16 residues. V shed 2 bases and J shed 14 bases, with 26 bases lying between them. The germline V gene encodes CDR1 MNHNS and CDR2 SASEGT. CDR3 sequence: CASSETLAASPGELYF. The DNA for the CDR3 is TGTGCCAGCAGTGAAACCCTTGCGGCCTCACCCGGGGAGTTGTATTTT.

The genes are TRBV7-6 and TRBJ2-5, with D perhaps TRBD2 (6 bases). The J call could be wrong; TRBJ2-1 is a better fit for the DNA end. Germline CDR1 and CDR2: SGHVS and FNYEAQ. CDR3 length: 15 amino acids. In DNA form, the CDR3 reads TGTGCCAGCAGCTACGGGGGTAGCTCCTACAATGAGCAGTTCTTC. The encoded protein is CASSYGGSSYNEQFF.

This chain uses TRBV6-2 or TRBV6-3 with TRBJ2-3, with 9 bases matching TRBD1. The J call is doubtful: the DNA matches TRBJ2-1 better. The CDR3 contains 16 residues. Germline values: CDR1 MNHEY, CDR2 SVGEGT. The CDR3 DNA follows: TGTGCCAGCAGCGAACAGGGGGCCCGGGAATGGGGAGAGCAGTTCTTC. It yields the protein CASSEQGAREWGEQFF.

This clonotype has a single count. The V and J genes are TRBV7-2 and TRBJ1-6; D gene ambiguous. This CDR3 spans 14 amino acids. V was pared by 1 base and J by 7 bases, with 8 bases between. Germline CDR1 and CDR2: SGHTA and FQGNSA. CDR3 in DNA: TGTGCCAGCAGCTTAGAACGGTTGAATTCACCCCTCCACTTT. Amino acid sequence: CASSLERLNSPLHF.

To note about this clonotype: The junction and the germline gene differ at one end; a read error may be behind it. The gene calls are TRBV7-6 and TRBJ2-6; a weak D match, TRBD2 (5 bases). The J call is in doubt because the DNA end fits TRBJ2-7 better. This CDR3 region has 13 residues. Germline lookup yields CDR1 SGHVS and CDR2 FNYEAQ. CDR3 in amino acids: CASSFAEGDKQYF. The CDR3 DNA sequence: TGTGCTAGCAGCTTCGCTGAGGGAGACAAGCAGTACTTC.

In its sample, this clonotype ranks as medium-sized. The chain has TRBV12-3 or TRBV12-4 and TRBJ1-5; tentatively, D is TRBD1 (6 bases). V lost 7 bases and J 5 bases, leaving 12 bases between the germline ends. There are 13 residues in the CDR3. Here the CDR3 reads CASKSKGDQPQHF. CDR3 DNA: TGTGCCAGCAAGTCGAAGGGGGATCAGCCCCAGCATTTT.

The genes are TRBV7-8 and TRBJ1-1, with D tentatively TRBD1 (5 bases). This CDR3 is 16 amino acids long. Germline values: CDR1 SGHVS, CDR2 FQNEAQ. The V and J ends lost 1 base and 0 bases respectively, with 12 bases between them. In nucleotides, the CDR3 is TGTGCCAGCAGCTTAGGGTCTCGGGGCTTGAACACTGAAGCTTTCTTT. It codes for CASSLGSRGLNTEAFF.

The chain has TRBV3-1 and TRBJ1-2; the D gene is possibly TRBD1 (5 bases). CDR3 length: 15 residues. V lost 4 bases to trimming and J lost 0 bases, with 12 bases between them. The germline V gene has CDR1 LGHDT and CDR2 YNNKEL (reference sequence). CDR3 nucleotide sequence: TGTGCCAGCAGCCGATTTGGGGGGTCTAACTATGGCTACACCTTC. The encoded protein is CASSRFGGSNYGYTF.

About this clonotype: At one of its ends the junction is not consistent with the germline gene, which may arise from a read error. The chain recombines TRBV5-3 with TRBJ2-4; D is perhaps TRBD2 (5 bases). TRBV5-3 is annotated as an ORF whose role is uncertain. The CDR3 is 12 amino acids. CDR3 DNA sequence: TGTGCCAGCAGCTTGGCTGGGGAGACCCGGTACTTC. Translating gives CASSLAGETRYF.

As for this clonotype: The CDR3 end shows no conserved phenylalanine or tryptophan, and so a read error is likely. The DNA is left out, because the CDR3 cannot be placed on it with certainty; the CDR3 is given as TCRdb lists it. The chain recombines TRBV6-1 with TRBJ2-1; TRBD1, as called in the table, went unchecked against the DNA. The V gene's germline CDR1 is MNHNS and CDR2 SASEGT. The CDR3 comprises 19 residues, both ends counted. The CDR3 sequence is CASSPTRSGLNNYEQYFGS.

This clonotype has a count of ten or more. The V and J genes are TRBV6-1 and TRBJ2-5; D call uncertain. CDR1 is MNHNS, CDR2 SASEGT, per germline. CDR3 length: 14 residues. With 3 bases removed from V and 5 bases from J, the gap between germline ends came to 13 bases. For the CDR3, the DNA is TGTGCCAGCAGTGAGTGGGGTGGCTCGGAGACCCAGTACTTC. This translates into CASSEWGGSETQYF.

In its sample, this clonotype was seen many times. The chain joins TRBV6-1 to TRBJ2-3; possibly TRBD1 or TRBD2 for D (6 bases each). Trimming took off 7 bases at V and 8 bases at J, with 22 bases between the two ends. The germline V gene encodes CDR1 MNHNS and CDR2 SASEGT. This CDR3 comprises 15 residues. The CDR3 DNA sequence: TGTGCCAGCACTTTACAGGGAGGTGGGAGTGGTACGCAGTATTTT. It is translated as CASTLQGGGSGTQYF.

This clonotype was recorded a few times. The CDR3 loop reads CASSQGSSGVFQYF. Here the CDR3 DNA reads TGTGCCAGCAGCCAAGGGTCTAGCGGGGTCTTTCAGTATTTT. The chain combines TRBV3-1 with TRBJ2-3, with 9 bases lining up with TRBD2. V gave up 1 base and J gave up 12 bases; unmatched junction bases: 8. Germline V gives CDR1 LGHDT, CDR2 YNNKEL (reference sequence). The CDR3 totals 14 residues.

As for this clonotype: The CDR3 ends on some other residue instead of the conserved phenylalanine or tryptophan, so this is likely a read error. The DNA is omitted, as the CDR3 cannot be located on it reliably, and the CDR3 follows TCRdb's listing. V gene TRBV7-6 combines with J gene TRBJ1-6. Germline V lookup: CDR1 SGHVS, CDR2 FNYEAQ. Ends included, the CDR3 has 9 residues. The CDR3 spells CASSQQETS.

This clonotype was seen ten or more times. The rearrangement links TRBV12-3 or TRBV12-4 to TRBJ1-1, with unresolved D. Trimming cost V 7 bases and J 2 bases, with 23 bases left between them. CDR3 length: 17 residues. The CDR3 DNA reads as TGTGCCAGCAACAGAATGACTGGAATGGGCGTAAACACTGAAGCTTTCTTT. It encodes CASNRMTGMGVNTEAFF.

This clonotype occurred many times. The chain links TRBV5-1 to TRBJ2-1; the match to TRBD2 covers 9 bases. The trim removed 3 bases at V and 4 bases at J, leaving 8 bases unmatched. CDR3 size: 16 residues. Germline V gene sequence: CDR1 SGHRS, CDR2 YFSETQ. The CDR3 region is CASSSQLAGLYNEQFF. The CDR3 DNA follows: TGCGCCAGCAGCTCCCAACTAGCGGGTCTATACAATGAGCAGTTCTTC.